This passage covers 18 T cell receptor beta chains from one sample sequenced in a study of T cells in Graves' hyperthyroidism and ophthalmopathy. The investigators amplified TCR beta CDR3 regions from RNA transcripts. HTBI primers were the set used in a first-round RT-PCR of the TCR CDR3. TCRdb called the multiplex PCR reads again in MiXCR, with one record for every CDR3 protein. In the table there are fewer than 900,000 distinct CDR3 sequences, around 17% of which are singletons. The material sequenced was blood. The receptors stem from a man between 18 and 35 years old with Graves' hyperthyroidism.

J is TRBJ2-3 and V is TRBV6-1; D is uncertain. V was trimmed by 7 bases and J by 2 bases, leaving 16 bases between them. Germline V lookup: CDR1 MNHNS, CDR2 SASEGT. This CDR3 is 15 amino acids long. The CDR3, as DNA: TGTGCCAGCATCATAGGCGTTTTCGACACAGATACGCAGTATTTT. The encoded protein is CASIIGVFDTDTQYF.

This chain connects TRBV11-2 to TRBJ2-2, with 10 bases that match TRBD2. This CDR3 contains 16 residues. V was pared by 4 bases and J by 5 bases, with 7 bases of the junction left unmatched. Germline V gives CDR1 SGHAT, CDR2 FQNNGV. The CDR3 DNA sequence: TGTGCCAGCAGCTGGGGATCTAGCGGGAGTACCGGGGAGCTGTTTTTT. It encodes CASSWGSSGSTGELFF. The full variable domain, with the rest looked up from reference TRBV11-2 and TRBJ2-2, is EAGVAQSPRYKIIEKRQSVAFWCNPISGHATLYWYQQILGQGPKLLIQFQNNGVVDDSQLPKDRFSAERLKGVDSTLKIQPAKLEDSAVYLCASSWGSSGSTGELFFGEGSRLTVL.

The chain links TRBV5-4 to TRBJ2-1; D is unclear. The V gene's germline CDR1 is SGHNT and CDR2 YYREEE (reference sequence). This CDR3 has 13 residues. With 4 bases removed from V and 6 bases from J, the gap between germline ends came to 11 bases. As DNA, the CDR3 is TGTGCCAGCAGCCGGTCACAAGGCAATGAGCAGTTCTTC. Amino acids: CASSRSQGNEQFF.

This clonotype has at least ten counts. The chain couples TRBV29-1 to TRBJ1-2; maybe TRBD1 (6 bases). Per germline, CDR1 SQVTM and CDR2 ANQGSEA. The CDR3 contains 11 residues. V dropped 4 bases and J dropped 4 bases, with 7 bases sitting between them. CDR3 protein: CSVVGGYGYTF. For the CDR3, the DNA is TGCAGCGTTGTAGGGGGCTATGGCTACACCTTC. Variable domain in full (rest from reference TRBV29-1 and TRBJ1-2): SAVISQKPSRDICQRGTSLTIQCQVDSQVTMMFWYRQQPGQSLTLIATANQGSEATYESGFVIDKFPISRPNLTFSTLTVSNMSPEDSSIYLCSVVGGYGYTFGSGTRLTVV.

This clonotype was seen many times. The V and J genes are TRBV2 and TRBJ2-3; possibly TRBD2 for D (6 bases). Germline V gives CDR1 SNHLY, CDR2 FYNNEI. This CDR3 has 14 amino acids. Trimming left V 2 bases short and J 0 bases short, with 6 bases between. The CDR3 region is CASSELASTDTQYF. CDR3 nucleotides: TGTGCCAGCAGTGAACTAGCGAGCACAGATACGCAGTATTTT.

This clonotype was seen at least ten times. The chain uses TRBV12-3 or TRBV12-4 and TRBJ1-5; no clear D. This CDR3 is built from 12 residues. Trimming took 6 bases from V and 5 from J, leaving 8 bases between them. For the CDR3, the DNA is TGTGCCAGCAGCCACAGCCATCAGCCCCAGCATTTT. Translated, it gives CASSHSHQPQHF.

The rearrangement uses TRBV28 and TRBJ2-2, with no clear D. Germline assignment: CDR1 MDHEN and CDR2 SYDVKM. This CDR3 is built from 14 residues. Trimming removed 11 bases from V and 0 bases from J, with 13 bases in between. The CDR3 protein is CASMWHSNTGELFF. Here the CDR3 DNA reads TGTGCCTCCATGTGGCATTCGAACACCGGGGAGCTGTTTTTT.

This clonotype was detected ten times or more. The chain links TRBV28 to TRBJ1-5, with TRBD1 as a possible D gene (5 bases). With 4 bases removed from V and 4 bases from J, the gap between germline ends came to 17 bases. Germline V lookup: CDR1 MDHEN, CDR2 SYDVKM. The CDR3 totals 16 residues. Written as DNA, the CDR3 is TGTGCCAGCAGTTCGATGACCTCGGGGGGTAATCAGCCCCAGCATTTT. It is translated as CASSSMTSGGNQPQHF.

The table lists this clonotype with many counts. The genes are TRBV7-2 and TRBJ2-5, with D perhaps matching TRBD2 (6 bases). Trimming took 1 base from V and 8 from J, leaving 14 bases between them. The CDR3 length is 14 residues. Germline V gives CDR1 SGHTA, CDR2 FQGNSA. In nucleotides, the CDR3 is TGTGCCAGCAGCTTAGTGCGGGGCGGGGTCACCCAGTACTTC. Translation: CASSLVRGGVTQYF.

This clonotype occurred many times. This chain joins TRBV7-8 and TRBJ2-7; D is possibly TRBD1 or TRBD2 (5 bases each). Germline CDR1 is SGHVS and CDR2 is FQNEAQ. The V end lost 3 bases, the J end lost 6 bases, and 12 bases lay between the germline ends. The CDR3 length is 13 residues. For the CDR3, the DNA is TGTGCCAGCAGCTTTGGGGGAGTAAGCGAGCAGTACTTC. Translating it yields CASSFGGVSEQYF.

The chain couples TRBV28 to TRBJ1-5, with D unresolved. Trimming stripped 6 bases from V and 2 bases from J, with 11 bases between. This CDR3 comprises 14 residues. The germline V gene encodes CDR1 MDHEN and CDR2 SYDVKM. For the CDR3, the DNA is TGTGCCAGCAGCTCCCCGGGTGGCAATCAGCCCCAGCATTTT. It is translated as CASSSPGGNQPQHF.

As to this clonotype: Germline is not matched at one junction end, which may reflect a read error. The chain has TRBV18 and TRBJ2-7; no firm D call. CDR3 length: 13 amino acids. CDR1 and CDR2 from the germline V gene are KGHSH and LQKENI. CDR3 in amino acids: CASSLGQPYELYF. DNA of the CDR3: TGTGCCAGCTCACTTGGGCAGCCCTACGAGCTGTACTTC.

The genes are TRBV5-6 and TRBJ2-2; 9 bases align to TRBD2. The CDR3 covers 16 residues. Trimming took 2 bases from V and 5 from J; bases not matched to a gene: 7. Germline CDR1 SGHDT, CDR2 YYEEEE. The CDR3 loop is CASSFQAGGPTGELFF. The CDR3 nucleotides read TGTGCCAGCAGCTTCCAGGCGGGAGGGCCTACCGGGGAGCTGTTTTTT.

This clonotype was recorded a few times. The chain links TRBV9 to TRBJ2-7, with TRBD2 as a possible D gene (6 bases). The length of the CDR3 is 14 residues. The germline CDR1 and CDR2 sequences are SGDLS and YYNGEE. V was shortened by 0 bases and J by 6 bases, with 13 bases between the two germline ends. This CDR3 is CASSVAPAGLEQYF. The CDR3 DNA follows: TGTGCCAGCAGCGTAGCTCCGGCGGGGCTCGAGCAGTACTTC.

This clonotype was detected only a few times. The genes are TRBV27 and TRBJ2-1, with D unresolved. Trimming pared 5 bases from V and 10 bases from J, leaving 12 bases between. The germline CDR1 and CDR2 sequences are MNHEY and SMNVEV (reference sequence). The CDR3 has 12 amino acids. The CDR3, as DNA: TGTGCCAGCAGTCCCACCCCATGGGAGCAGTTCTTC. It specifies CASSPTPWEQFF.

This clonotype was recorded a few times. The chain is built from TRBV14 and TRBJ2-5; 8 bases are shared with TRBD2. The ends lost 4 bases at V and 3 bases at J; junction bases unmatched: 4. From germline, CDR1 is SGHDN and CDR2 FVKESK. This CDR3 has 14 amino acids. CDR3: CASSPYGREETQYF. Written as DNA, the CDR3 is TGTGCCAGCAGCCCCTACGGGAGGGAAGAGACCCAGTACTTC.

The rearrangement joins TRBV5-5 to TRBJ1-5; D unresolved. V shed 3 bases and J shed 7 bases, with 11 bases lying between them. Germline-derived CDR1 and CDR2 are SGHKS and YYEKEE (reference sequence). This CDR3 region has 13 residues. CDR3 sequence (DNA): TGTGCCAGCAGCTATAATACGGGCCAGCCCCAGCATTTT. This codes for CASSYNTGQPQHF.

In nucleotides, the CDR3 is TGCGCCAGCAGCCCGAGGGACGGGAGGATCGGTGAGCAGTTCTTC. The encoded protein is CASSPRDGRIGEQFF. The chain couples TRBV5-1 to TRBJ2-1; TRBD2 matches at 7 bases. The V gene's germline CDR1 is SGHRS and CDR2 YFSETQ. The CDR3 length is 15 residues. J was trimmed by 9 bases and V by 4 bases; bases with no gene match: 13.